This T cell receptor beta chain is drawn from a study of cytomegalovirus exposure and HLA in healthy donors. Study-wide points: Follow-up analysis later connected one missense variant in DCLRE1C with trimming of TCR beta V- and J-genes. Some TCR beta chains (roughly 160 of them) were listed as cytomegalovirus-associated. In all likelihood, a cluster of highly shared sequence variants was a sequencing artifact.

As regards this clone: Its specificity is not known.

The PCR had 60 Vbeta and 13 Jbeta primers. Sequenced by immunoSEQ multiplex PCR; TCRdb stores in-frame clones only, minus some. The table has around 91,000 clones, around 80% seen once. The germline V gene has CDR1 SGHNT and CDR2 YYREEE (reference sequence). V lost 0 bases to trimming and J lost 2 bases, with 9 bases between them. This CDR3 is 15 amino acids long. Sequencing used PBMCs. The chain uses TRBV5-4 and TRBJ2-1; D is perhaps TRBD1 (6 bases). The TCR comes from a male donor in good health and CMV-seropositive. In DNA form, the CDR3 reads TGTGCCAGCAGCTTGGCCAGGGGACCCTACAATGAGCAGTTCTTC. It yields the protein CASSLARGPYNEQFF.